The entry that follows covers one T cell receptor beta chain sequence. The sample is drawn from a study of blood T cell repertoires in COVID-19. The V gene lost 6 bases and the J gene lost 8 bases, with 8 bases spanning the gap. Germline CDR1 is DFQATT and CDR2 is SNEGSKA (reference sequence). This CDR3 is 10 amino acids long. The assay was immunoSEQ multiplex PCR, and TCRdb's table has in-frame clones only and misses some. The data hold under 130,000 clones, with more than 75% observed a single time. V usage is TRBV20-1 and J usage is TRBJ2-1; tentative D call: TRBD2 (5 bases). Sequenced: peripheral blood. This receptor was taken from a human donor in a cohort sampled during active COVID-19. The CDR3 nucleotides are TGCAGTGCCTTGGAGGATGAGCAGTTCTTC. Protein: CSALEDEQFF.